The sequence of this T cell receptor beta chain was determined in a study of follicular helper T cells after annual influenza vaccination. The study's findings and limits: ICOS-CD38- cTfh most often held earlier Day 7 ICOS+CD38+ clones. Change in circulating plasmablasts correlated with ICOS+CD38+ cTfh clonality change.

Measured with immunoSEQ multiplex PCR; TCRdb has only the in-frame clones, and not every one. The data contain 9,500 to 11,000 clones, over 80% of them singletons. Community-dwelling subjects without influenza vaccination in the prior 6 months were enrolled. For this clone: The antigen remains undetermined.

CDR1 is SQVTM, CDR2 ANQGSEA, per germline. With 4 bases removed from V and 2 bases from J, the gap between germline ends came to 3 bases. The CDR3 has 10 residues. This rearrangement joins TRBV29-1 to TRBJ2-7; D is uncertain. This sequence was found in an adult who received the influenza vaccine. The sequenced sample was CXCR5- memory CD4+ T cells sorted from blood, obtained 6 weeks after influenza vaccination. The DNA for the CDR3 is TGCAGCGTTGGTACCTACGAGCAGTACTTC. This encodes CSVGTYEQYF.